A single sample gave rise to the 3 T cell receptor beta chains below, sequenced in a study of T cells after posttransplantation cyclophosphamide. The data were produced by immunoSEQ multiplex PCR, yet TCRdb's version contains in-frame clones alone and is incomplete. The table shows a few thousand clones, with about four fifths occurring only once. Controls had myeloablative marrow grafts with methotrexate and calcineurin inhibitor, sampled at 1 year. The sample here was PBMCs, taken after an allogeneic stem cell transplant with a calcineurin inhibitor and methotrexate. Every receptor here comes from a male patient in his thirties or forties who received an allogeneic stem cell transplant from an unrelated donor, was CMV-positive, and had chronic GVHD only. Some T cells may arise from the graft donor.

This chain joins TRBV29-1 and TRBJ2-7; 9 positions match TRBD1. Trimming at V came to 4 bases and at J to 6 bases, leaving 4 bases not matched to a gene. CDR1 is SQVTM and CDR2 is ANQGSEA in the germline V gene. The CDR3 covers 12 residues. The CDR3 DNA sequence: TGCAGCGTTGGGACAGGGGTTCTCGAGCAGTACTTC. It is translated as CSVGTGVLEQYF.

In nucleotides, the CDR3 is TGTGCCAGCAGCTTTTCTCCGGGAGGAGAATACAATGAGCAGTTCTTC. Protein product: CASSFSPGGEYNEQFF. The chain carries TRBV5-6 and TRBJ2-1; 7 bases agree with TRBD2. The CDR3 is 16 residues long. CDR1 and CDR2 (germline): SGHDT, YYEEEE. Losses at the gene ends were 2 bases for V and 4 bases for J; bases not matched to a gene: 9.

The chain combines TRBV2 with TRBJ2-5, with D tentatively TRBD1 (6 bases). The CDR3 is made up of 15 amino acids. Deletions cut 2 bases from V and 2 bases from J, with 12 bases between. Germline V gene sequence: CDR1 SNHLY, CDR2 FYNNEI. The CDR3 is CASSENRVGQETQYF. Written as DNA, the CDR3 is TGTGCCAGCAGTGAAAACAGGGTGGGTCAAGAGACCCAGTACTTC.